This TCR beta chain appears in the sequencing data of a study of cytomegalovirus exposure and HLA in healthy donors (dated 2017 in TCRdb). A note on the overall study: An earlier analysis of some 500 of the donors reported more than 250 Gb of sequence data and around 120 million unique TCR beta sequences from some 180 million T cells. An early release that covered about 600 HLA-typed donors contained approximately 300 gigabases of sequencing data and 65 million to 100 million unique TCR sequences. Of the roughly 400 genotyped donors, over 80% were placed in the genetic ancestry cluster associated with self-reported Caucasian donors. The study was designed to test whether signatures of past pathogen exposure could be identified by cataloging public T cell receptors. The T cell repertoires of around 730 subjects were profiled by immunosequencing and related to cytomegalovirus serostatus. Besides the first cohort of more than 650 subjects, a separate validation cohort made up of roughly 120 different subjects was used. The study combined high-throughput TCR immunosequencing, statistical association of individual TCRs with disease status, and machine learning to predict cytomegalovirus infection status. To study patterns of TCR occurrence, a later analysis re-analyzed previously published TCR beta repertoires from 600 to 750 donors and added high-resolution HLA genotyping. In the later analysis, no new phenotypic data were used to find candidate immune exposures; instead, reliance was placed on TCR beta sequences and their occurrence across donors. To decide whether each TCR beta V gene segment behaved as functional or pseudogenic, an earlier analysis of some 600 of the donors relied on high-throughput TCR beta sequencing. Alongside the repertoire data, information on donor age, sex, ethnicity and CMV serostatus was compiled. In a later genetic analysis, genome-wide SNP genotypes for about 65% of the 666 donors were used, and that subset was treated as a discovery cohort. All discovery cohort repertoires had been generated using a single sequencing platform. HLA typing covered class I and class II loci at four-digit resolution. Typing coverage differed by locus: A, B, C, DRB1 and DQB1 were typed in roughly 620-630 donors, DQA1 in about 510, DPA1 in 600 to 610, and DPB1 in 450 to 480. Roughly five DR-DQ haplotypes were handled as single units for association and clustering, since linkage in the cohort was strong. Among roughly 400 genotyped donors of the cohort, an average of approximately 240,000 unique TCR beta nucleotide sequences was sequenced per donor, of which approximately 19% were non-productive. Study-wide findings and limitations: A further reported finding was that TCR beta sequences accurately predicted the HLA-A and HLA-B alleles for most subjects in the first cohort. Three of the identified cytomegalovirus-associated TCR beta chains were confirmed in vitro to be specific for cytomegalovirus antigens. A cluster of highly shared sequence variants was judged likely to represent a technical artifact of the sequencing pipeline. For the cohort, immune exposure information was limited to CMV serostatus. The study listed 150 to 200 TCR beta chains as associated with cytomegalovirus. While some public TCRs were present in many individuals, most TCR sequences turned up only very rarely across donors. In a later analysis, HLA-associated TCR beta chains showed more clonal expansion and lower generation probabilities than non-associated chains that were equally common. About 15 rarely observed V segments, including chromosome 9 orphons, were excluded from the earlier analysis of just under 600 of the donors because counts were too low. Only TCR beta chains were sequenced in this cohort, and the absence of alpha or paired-chain data limited detectable features. The 87-base-pair reads could not distinguish some IMGT-functional V segments, including TRBV6-2 and TRBV6-3, so those segments were excluded. In a later analysis, some 17,000 TCR beta sequences were associated with specific HLA alleles at a false discovery rate of 0.05. When HLA alleles, especially DR and DQ, strongly co-occurred, attributing TCR associations to individual alleles was difficult. A later analysis found that TCR association rates varied across HLA loci, with DRB1 alleles showing the most associated TCRs and HLA-C alleles the fewest. It was suggested by the authors that the approach could potentially be generalized to other disease states and immunological phenotypes. Several of the top co-occurrence clusters appeared to be linked to parvovirus B19, influenza, CMV and Epstein-Barr virus, according to a later analysis. Compared with the roughly 600-donor mean, donors in an Asian-associated ancestry cluster had fewer N-insertions in productive TCRs, according to a later genetic analysis. Correlated functional status among segregating V segments might reflect linkage disequilibrium, but an unknown experimental factor could not be ruled out. The classifier was reported to diagnose cytomegalovirus status with high specificity and sensitivity in both the original and validation cohorts. Because HLA typing was missing for some donors at each locus, association tests included only the typed subset. In an earlier analysis of about 550 of the donors, most TCR beta V segments were observed in productive rearrangements about 90% or about 30% of the time, broadly matching IMGT annotations. V-gene and J-gene trimming of TCR beta chains was associated with a missense DCLRE1C variant in a later genetic analysis, and the association was replicated in an independent cohort. In a later analysis, most CMV-associated TCR beta chains were found to appear HLA-restricted, with HLA associations seemingly driven largely by CMV exposure. Presence/absence analyses assumed roughly uniform sequencing depth across donors, an assumption that may not hold.

The cohort consisted of 600 to 750 healthy bone marrow donors. Cohort members were all nominally healthy when sampled, although unrecorded immune exposures were likely present. CMV serostatus was positive for 250 to 300 and negative for about 50% of the roughly 700 cohort members, and was not recorded for this donor. Each donor provided a peripheral blood sample, and peripheral blood mononuclear cells were used for TCR beta sequencing. The Qiagen DNeasy Blood Extraction Kit was used to extract genomic DNA from the blood cell samples. Via the germline V gene, CDR1 is SGHDT and CDR2 YYEEEE. Germline trimming: 4 bases from V, 6 bases from J; junction bases outside gene matches: 3. Taken from cysteine to phenylalanine, the CDR3 has 13 residues. The kept DNA is CDR3 alone, 39 bases in frame from the first base. Library method: the immunoSEQ multiplex PCR assay. A mixture of 60 forward primers for TCR Vbeta segments and 13 reverse primers for TCR Jbeta segments was used in the multiplex PCR. A multiplex PCR assay on genomic DNA amplified the CDR3 region of rearranged TCR beta genes. The amplified TCR beta libraries were sequenced on the Illumina HiSeq System as 87-base-pair reads. The study's processing was this. A later analysis tallied tens of millions of unique TCR beta chains across the 666 repertoires, and approximately 12 million of those chains were shared by two or more donors. To remove PCR and sequencing errors, raw reads were error-corrected and collapsed into unique sequences using a nearest-neighbor algorithm that merged closely related sequences. Alignment of CDR3 sequences to IMGT reference sequences was used to assign V, D and J gene segments. For a sequence to be retained, a match of at least six nucleotides to both a V gene segment and a J gene segment was required. A rearrangement counted as productive if the CDR3 had no stop codons and remained in frame with V and J, and every other rearrangement counted as non-productive. CDR3 was defined according to IMGT convention as the region running from the second conserved V-encoded cysteine to the conserved J-encoded phenylalanine. The earlier analysis of about 640 of the donors excluded any sequence lacking an unambiguous match to a single V gene segment. In an earlier analysis of some 590 of the donors, a V segment was called functional when productive rearrangements were above 56.7%, and segregating when the standard deviation between donors exceeded 5%. To diagnose cytomegalovirus status from the catalog of TCR beta chain sequences, a statistical classification framework was built. In a later analysis, TCR nucleotide sequences were compared against IMGT/GENE-DB human TR gene sequences so that V and J genes could be assigned. The TCRdist pipeline was used in a later analysis to assign CDR3 sequences and most-parsimonious VDJ recombination scenarios. A later analysis defined each TCR beta chain by its CDR3 amino acid sequence plus V-gene family, and excluded reads lacking a unique V-gene family. As a way to deal with suspected cross-contamination and a sequencing artifact, a later analysis dropped under 600 nucleotide sequences that were highly shared and had low generation probability. A later analysis calculated a clonal expansion index for each public chain from normalized within-repertoire ranks of inferred template counts. In a later analysis, generation probabilities were computed using a VDJ recombination model fitted to out-of-frame rearrangements, and the results were checked against IGoR. In a later analysis, TCR-TCR, TCR-HLA and TCR-CMV co-occurrence was scored with hypergeometric tests, and a repertoire-size bias correction was applied to TCR pairs. To estimate false discovery rates, a later analysis permuted the HLA or CMV assignments 20 times. In a later analysis, co-occurring TCRs were grouped using DBSCAN, and TCRdist sequence similarity was added for clustering within HLA-allele-positive subsets. For co-occurrence clustering, repertoires with fewer than 30,000 or more than 120,000 public chains were excluded, along with five repertoires with anomalous nucleotide sharing. In its TCRdb copy, this immuneACCESS table keeps in-frame sequences only and misses some clones. Where compared with another copy, unresolved V genes explain less than half of these, and the others have no known cause. The V and J calls and the clone size are those of that table, but D and trimming were determined from the DNA. The sample table shows about 130,000 clones, and around 63% are seen once. The ten largest clones capture roughly 1.7% of the sample.

Comments on this clone: Which antigen it targets is not known. The input lacks base qualities; no much larger clone sits a single base away.

The chain couples TRBV5-6 to TRBJ1-5; TRBD1 lines up with 8 middle nucleotides. This TCR was sampled from a human donor in good health. The sequenced sample was PBMCs. The DNA reads TGTGCCAGCAGCCCACAGGGGGGTCAGCCCCAGCATTTT. Translated, it reads CASSPQGGQPQHF.